Shown below are 27 T cell receptor beta chains from a single sample sequenced in a study of CD8 T cells in ankylosing spondylitis. TCRdb re-derived calls from the 5' RACE reads in MiXCR, one entry per CDR3 protein. The profile covers 700,000 to 1,000,000 distinct CDR3 sequences, with about an eighth appearing a single time and more than 0.5% taken by the ten largest. What these receptors recognize is not known. Study-wide results and limits: Characteristic, it appeared, of ankylosing spondylitis blood was a TCR beta motif of eight or nine highly homologous variants.

Specimen: blood, either unsorted or a sorted T cell fraction (not recorded which). Receptors originate from a male donor with ankylosing spondylitis.

This clonotype came up a few times. V gene TRBV5-1 combines with J gene TRBJ2-3; D assignment may be TRBD1 or TRBD2 (6 bases each). The CDR3 runs 16 residues. The V gene's germline CDR1 is SGHRS and CDR2 YFSETQ. The V end was cut by 0 bases, the J end by 5 bases, with 16 bases between. CDR3 sequence reads: CASSLDGGRSGDTQYF. The DNA for the CDR3 is TGCGCCAGCAGCTTGGATGGGGGGCGGAGTGGAGATACGCAGTATTTT.

This clonotype was seen only a few times. The V and J genes are TRBV20-1 and TRBJ1-4; D unresolved. The CDR3 extends over 15 amino acids. Germline V gene sequence: CDR1 DFQATT, CDR2 SNEGSKA (reference sequence). Trimming left V 5 bases short and J 0 bases short, with 13 bases between. The CDR3 protein is CSARRYTSTNEKLFF. The CDR3 region has the DNA TGCAGTGCTCGCAGATACACATCAACTAATGAAAAACTGTTTTTT.

The chain combines TRBV12-3 or TRBV12-4 with TRBJ2-1; no reliable D call. The CDR3 is 15 residues long. V was trimmed by 5 bases and J by 0 bases, leaving 11 bases between them. The CDR3 region has the DNA TGTGCCAGCAGTCCCTCTATTAGCTCCTACAATGAGCAGTTCTTC. Translation gives CASSPSISSYNEQFF.

The chain combines TRBV14 with TRBJ1-3, with D unclear. The V gene's germline CDR1 is SGHDN and CDR2 FVKESK. The CDR3 consists of 13 residues. The V and J ends lost 3 bases and 4 bases respectively, with 7 bases between them. CDR3 nucleotides: TGTGCCAGCAGCCATCTGCCCGGAAACACCATATATTTT. Translated, it gives CASSHLPGNTIYF.

V usage is TRBV20-1 and J usage is TRBJ2-7; tentative D call: TRBD1 (6 bases). This CDR3 has 12 residues. V was clipped by 7 bases and J by 6 bases, with 16 bases between them. Germline V gene sequence: CDR1 DFQATT, CDR2 SNEGSKA (reference sequence). This chain's CDR3 is CSVPSGTPEQYF. The CDR3 DNA follows: TGCAGTGTTCCCTCCGGGACACCCGAGCAGTACTTC.

The chain couples TRBV5-1 to TRBJ2-1, with D perhaps matching TRBD2 (6 bases). Germline CDR1 reads SGHRS; CDR2 reads YFSETQ. V shed 1 base and J shed 6 bases, with 17 bases lying between them. The CDR3 totals 16 residues. The CDR3: CASSLPAGNPSNEQFF. The CDR3 DNA sequence: TGCGCCAGCAGCTTGCCCGCGGGAAATCCCTCCAATGAGCAGTTCTTC.

The table lists this clonotype with many counts. This chain links TRBV4-3 with TRBJ2-2; possible D gene TRBD2, 5 bases. Per the germline V gene, CDR1 is LGHNA and CDR2 is YSLEER. The CDR3 totals 15 residues. Trimming left V 0 bases short and J 10 bases short, with 15 bases between. The CDR3 here is CASSQEPGVAEELFF. The CDR3 DNA sequence: TGCGCCAGCAGCCAAGAACCCGGGGTCGCGGAGGAGCTGTTTTTT.

The rearrangement links TRBV12-3 or TRBV12-4 to TRBJ2-1; 8 bases fit TRBD2. The CDR3 loop spans 18 amino acids. V was pared by 6 bases and J by 1 base, with 14 bases of the junction left unmatched. CDR3 region: CASSLNSGRAESYNEQFF. For the CDR3, the DNA is TGTGCCAGCAGCCTTAACAGCGGGAGAGCCGAGTCCTACAATGAGCAGTTCTTC.

This clonotype was seen a few times. The V and J genes are TRBV20-1 and TRBJ1-5, with a possible D match to TRBD1 (5 bases). The germline CDR1 and CDR2 sequences are DFQATT and SNEGSKA (reference sequence). The V gene lost 7 bases and the J gene lost 2 bases, with 18 bases spanning the gap. This CDR3 is 15 amino acids long. CDR3: CSGQTQGGRNQPQHF. CDR3 coding DNA: TGCAGTGGCCAGACCCAGGGTGGACGCAATCAGCCCCAGCATTTT.

The rearrangement joins TRBV5-1 to TRBJ2-2; no clear D gene. V was pared by 1 base and J by 4 bases, with 14 bases between. CDR1 SGHRS and CDR2 YFSETQ come from the germline V gene. The CDR3 is 16 amino acids. CDR3 in DNA: TGCGCCAGCAGCTTGAGCCGCGCAGTAGGCACCGGGGAGCTGTTTTTT. Protein: CASSLSRAVGTGELFF.

This clonotype came up a few times. The chain combines TRBV2 with TRBJ1-2, with TRBD1 identical over 7 bases. J gave up 5 bases and V 6 bases, and 12 bases lay outside the gene matches. The CDR3 covers 15 residues. From germline, CDR1 is SNHLY and CDR2 FYNNEI. CDR3 amino acids: CASRGQSLEGYGYTF. DNA for the CDR3: TGTGCCAGCAGGGGACAGTCCCTGGAAGGGTATGGCTACACCTTC.

This chain joins TRBV20-1 and TRBJ2-1; no reliable D call. Looked up from germline, CDR1 is DFQATT and CDR2 is SNEGSKA (reference sequence). This CDR3 contains 11 residues. The V end lost 4 bases, the J end lost 7 bases, and 8 bases lay between the germline ends. The CDR3 DNA follows: TGCAGTGCTACTCCCGGGAATGAGCAGTTCTTC. Translated: CSATPGNEQFF.

This clonotype was detected only a few times. The chain carries TRBV7-9 and TRBJ2-3, with 7 positions matching TRBD2. Looked up from germline, CDR1 is SEHNR and CDR2 is FQNEAQ (reference sequence). This CDR3 spans 17 amino acids. V was clipped by 1 base and J by 0 bases; unmatched bases: 7. The CDR3 DNA reads TGTGCCAGCAGCTTAGTGAGCGGGGCCACTAGCACAGATACGCAGTATTTT. Its translation: CASSLVSGATSTDTQYF.

In this sample, this clonotype turned up a few times. This chain links TRBV5-6 with TRBJ2-5, with TRBD2 as a possible D gene (5 bases). From germline, CDR1 is SGHDT and CDR2 YYEEEE. The V and J ends lost 1 base and 0 bases respectively, with 13 bases between them. The CDR3 is 16 residues long. This CDR3 reads CASSLRAELYQETQYF. The CDR3 DNA sequence: TGTGCCAGCAGCTTGCGAGCGGAGCTGTACCAAGAGACCCAGTACTTC.

The rearrangement links TRBV4-2 to TRBJ1-4; 7 bases are a match to TRBD1. CDR3 length: 15 amino acids. The V gene's germline CDR1 is LGHNA and CDR2 YNFKEQ. With 1 base clipped from V and 10 bases from J, the junction kept 9 bases outside the gene matches. CDR3 loop: CASSQAPQGGAKLFF. The CDR3 DNA sequence: TGTGCCAGCAGCCAAGCTCCCCAGGGGGGCGCAAAACTGTTTTTT.

This clonotype showed up just a few times. This chain connects TRBV20-1 to TRBJ1-4; TRBD1 matches 7 bases. The CDR3 is 15 residues long. Trimming removed 4 bases from V and 7 bases from J; junction bases left unmatched: 12. From germline, CDR1 is DFQATT and CDR2 SNEGSKA (reference sequence). The CDR3 loop is CSATEIATGREKLFF. CDR3 sequence (DNA): TGCAGTGCTACTGAAATCGCGACAGGGCGTGAAAAACTGTTTTTT.

This sequence joins TRBV20-1 and TRBJ2-7, with a possible D match to TRBD2 (5 bases). This CDR3 has 15 residues. Trimming removed 1 base at V and 2 bases at J, with 15 bases between. Germline-derived CDR1 and CDR2 are DFQATT and SNEGSKA (reference sequence). CDR3 sequence: CSARGGPVFTYEQYF. The DNA of the CDR3 is TGCAGTGCTAGAGGCGGGCCCGTATTTACCTACGAGCAGTACTTC.

The V call is TRBV11-1, the J call TRBJ2-7; 10 bases are shared with TRBD1. The CDR3 has 15 residues. The ends lost 4 bases at V and 2 bases at J; junction bases unmatched: 5. Germline V lookup: CDR1 SGHAT, CDR2 FQDESV (reference sequence). This CDR3 is CASSCRDRGPYEQYF. In DNA form, the CDR3 reads TGTGCCAGCAGCTGCCGGGACAGGGGCCCCTACGAGCAGTACTTC.

Ten or more counts support this clonotype. The chain couples TRBV20-1 to TRBJ2-1; a weak D match, TRBD2 (6 bases). Trimming took 3 bases from V and 4 from J, leaving 13 bases between them. CDR3 length equals 14 residues. The V gene's germline CDR1 is DFQATT and CDR2 SNEGSKA (reference sequence). The CDR3 bases are TGCAGTGCTAGTCGCCTAGCGTTATACAATGAGCAGTTCTTC. It is translated as CSASRLALYNEQFF.

At least ten counts were recorded for this clonotype. The chain couples TRBV4-3 to TRBJ1-6; D gene unclear. The germline V gene has CDR1 LGHNA and CDR2 YSLEER. V lost 0 bases, J lost 10 bases, and 19 bases lay in between. The CDR3 sequence is 17 residues long. CDR3 in DNA: TGCGCCAGCAGCCAAGATCACATAGCAGCAGCGCGGTCACCCCTCCACTTT. Translation gives CASSQDHIAAARSPLHF.

This clonotype was counted between two and nine times. The chain recombines TRBV7-2 with TRBJ2-3; D possibly corresponds to TRBD1 (6 bases). CDR1 is SGHTA and CDR2 is FQGNSA in the germline V gene. Trimming left V 2 bases short and J 2 bases short, with 14 bases between. This CDR3 has 16 amino acids. CDR3 region: CASSLSLTGITDTQYF. The CDR3 DNA reads TGTGCCAGCAGCTTATCCCTTACAGGGATCACAGATACGCAGTATTTT.

This clonotype showed up just a few times. The chain couples TRBV5-1 to TRBJ2-7; 12 bases line up with TRBD2. J was trimmed by 4 bases and V by 4 bases; bases with no gene match: 9. Germline lookup yields CDR1 SGHRS and CDR2 YFSETQ. The CDR3 is 16 residues long. CDR3 amino acids: CASSHSETSGSYEQYF. The CDR3 DNA reads TGCGCCAGCAGCCACTCGGAGACTAGCGGGAGTTACGAGCAGTACTTC. Variable domain in full (rest from reference TRBV5-1 and TRBJ2-7): KAGVTQTPRYLIKTRGQQVTLSCSPISGHRSVSWYQQTPGQGLQFLFEYFSETQRNKGNFPGRFSGRQFSNSRSEMNVSTLELGDSALYLCASSHSETSGSYEQYFGPGTRLTVT.

V usage is TRBV20-1 and J usage is TRBJ2-1; TRBD2 matches at 7 bases. Germline V CDR1 and CDR2: DFQATT, SNEGSKA (reference sequence). V was clipped by 3 bases and J by 2 bases; unmatched bases: 4. The CDR3 contains 14 residues. Here the CDR3 reads CSARRAGPYNEQFF. CDR3 sequence (DNA): TGCAGTGCTAGGCGAGCGGGACCCTACAATGAGCAGTTCTTC.

This clonotype was counted at least ten times. V gene TRBV21-1 combines with J gene TRBJ2-1. TRBV21-1 is a documented pseudogene. The CDR3 is 15 amino acids. The CDR3, as DNA: TGTGCCAGCAGCAAAGCCCTAGTCACCTACAATGAGCAGTTCTTC. It encodes CASSKALVTYNEQFF.

V gene TRBV29-1 combines with J gene TRBJ1-1; 12 nucleotides align to TRBD1. Germline trimming cut 6 bases from V and 7 bases from J; bases unmatched to any gene: 6. The CDR3 extends over 13 amino acids. Germline V lookup: CDR1 SQVTM, CDR2 ANQGSEA. Here the CDR3 reads CSVLRDRGLEAFF. CDR3 nucleotide sequence: TGCAGCGTCCTCCGGGACAGGGGGCTTGAAGCTTTCTTT.

This clonotype was seen only a few times. The chain combines TRBV6-5 with TRBJ1-2; perhaps TRBD1 as D (5 bases). CDR1 is MNHEY, CDR2 SVGAGI, per germline. Trimming stripped 4 bases from V and 2 bases from J, with 8 bases between. CDR3 size: 13 residues. CDR3: CASSSRDNYGYTF. For the CDR3, the DNA is TGTGCCAGCAGTTCCCGGGACAACTATGGCTACACCTTC.

As regards this clonotype: The junction and the germline gene differ at one end; a read error may be behind it. The rearrangement uses TRBV5-6 and TRBJ2-1; 13 nucleotides line up with TRBD2. There are 17 residues in the CDR3. The V gene's germline CDR1 is SGHDT and CDR2 YYEEEE. CDR3 protein: CAISSGLAGVAYNEQFF. The CDR3 DNA follows: TGTGCCATCAGCTCCGGACTAGCGGGAGTCGCCTACAATGAGCAGTTCTTC.